Here is one T cell receptor (beta chain) with its context. Its antigen is as yet unknown. Germline assignment: CDR1 SGDLS and CDR2 YYNGEE. Trimming shortened V by 3 bases and J by 4 bases, and 12 bases separated the two germline ends. The CDR3 spans 14 residues. This record belongs to a study of T cell repertoires in cytomegalovirus infection. Whole-study context: The authors used CMV epitopes that were HLA-C-restricted (recently identified) and HLA-B-restricted (well studied). From public TCR beta signatures came an indication of both CMV infection and matching HLA type.

MiXCR was run by TCRdb on the reads, yielding one entry per CDR3 protein. The table shows about 700,000 distinct CDR3 sequences, with 30% to 40% occurring only once. Study-wide results and limits: Summed frequency of shared TCR beta families picked out CMV carriers who also had the relevant HLA. CMV-specific TCR beta clonotypes restricted by HLA-C were the ones dominating the ex vivo response.

The specimen comprised cultured PBMCs, sampled from culture after CMV antigen stimulation. V gene TRBV9 combines with J gene TRBJ2-3; weak D call: TRBD1 (6 bases). The sequence came from a human donor in good health (CMV status not recorded). Some clones in this sample may be carry-over from other donors' samples. The CDR3 reads CASSASGQSDTQYF. CDR3 nucleotides: TGTGCCAGCAGCGCCTCCGGACAGTCAGATACGCAGTATTTT.